The 11 T cell receptor beta chains reported below all come from one sample, sequenced in a study of shared clonotypes between healthy human individuals. Clones were sequenced by immunoSEQ multiplex PCR, and TCRdb holds only the in-frame ones, with some missing. This sample yields over 2 million clones, of which around 90% are seen a single time; around 0.35% belongs to the top ten. The sequencing input was naive CD4+ T cells from PBMCs. Subset given: CD45RA+ positively selected. Receptors were obtained from a man aged 18 to 29 in good health. Some clones in this sample may be carry-over from other donors' samples.

This clone was detected only once. This sequence joins TRBV29-1 and TRBJ2-7, with 12 bases lining up with TRBD1. Germline values: CDR1 SQVTM, CDR2 ANQGSEA. The CDR3 covers 16 residues. After removal of 4 bases from V and 5 bases from J, the junction contained 12 bases not matched to a gene. CDR3 nucleotide sequence: TGCAGCGTTGCCAATACCGGGACAGGGGGCTTCGACGAGCAGTACTTC. This codes for CSVANTGTGGFDEQYF.

V gene TRBV19 combines with J gene TRBJ1-2, with TRBD1 matching 7 bases. Germline-derived CDR1 and CDR2 are LNHDA and SQIVND (reference sequence). The CDR3 contains 15 residues. V was pared by 6 bases and J by 5 bases, with 12 bases of the junction left unmatched. This chain's CDR3 is CASSPGQQGVYGYTF. CDR3 nucleotide sequence: TGTGCCAGTAGCCCGGGCCAGCAGGGGGTTTATGGCTACACCTTC.

About this clone itself: This sample also contains other DNA sequences that code for the same CDR3. The chain carries TRBV7-3 and TRBJ2-3, with 12 bases fitting TRBD2. Per germline, CDR1 SGHTA and CDR2 FQGTGA. With 6 bases clipped from V and 4 bases from J, the junction kept 8 bases outside the gene matches. The length of the CDR3 is 16 residues. The DNA for the CDR3 is TGTGCCAGCAGTTCTGGACTAGCGGGGAACGCAGATACGCAGTATTTT. As protein: CASSSGLAGNADTQYF. Filled out from reference TRBV7-3 and TRBJ2-3, the complete variable domain reads GAGVSQTPSNKVTEKGKYVELRCDPISGHTALYWYRQSLGQGPEFLIYFQGTGAADDSGLPNDRFFAVRPEGSVSTLKIQRTERGDSAVYLCASSSGLAGNADTQYFGPGTRLTVL.

The V and J genes are TRBV29-1 and TRBJ1-6, with TRBD1 matching over 9 bases. Losses at the gene ends were 6 bases for V and 5 bases for J; bases not matched to a gene: 5. Germline V lookup: CDR1 SQVTM, CDR2 ANQGSEA. The CDR3 is made up of 14 amino acids. CDR3 region: CSVSGTGNNSPLHF. The CDR3, as DNA: TGCAGCGTGTCCGGGACAGGGAATAATTCACCCCTCCACTTT.

The chain has TRBV7-2 and TRBJ2-3; 8 bases match TRBD2. Germline assignment: CDR1 SGHTA and CDR2 FQGNSA. The junction had 5 bases not matched to a gene; V was cut back by 5 bases and J by 1 base. This CDR3 region has 15 residues. CDR3 sequence: CASSRLAGRTDTQYF. The CDR3 DNA is TGTGCCAGCAGCCGCCTAGCGGGCCGCACAGATACGCAGTATTTT. The whole variable domain, remainder taken from reference TRBV7-2 and TRBJ2-3, is GAGVSQSPSNKVTEKGKDVELRCDPISGHTALYWYRQSLGQGLEFLIYFQGNSAPDKSGLPSDRFSAERTGGSVSTLTIQRTQQEDSAVYLCASSRLAGRTDTQYFGPGTRLTVL.

Points on this clone: Other DNA sequences in the same sample also yield this CDR3. V is TRBV5-1 and J is TRBJ1-1, with a weak D call TRBD1 (5 bases). CDR1 is SGHRS, CDR2 YFSETQ, per germline. The V end lost 5 bases, the J end lost 2 bases, and 10 bases lay between the germline ends. The CDR3 is 13 amino acids. In nucleotides, the CDR3 is TGCGCCAGCAGTTTTGACAGTAACACTGAAGCTTTCTTT. Encoded protein: CASSFDSNTEAFF.

This clone was picked up a small number of times. This chain uses TRBV2 with TRBJ2-6; D is unclear. With 5 bases removed from V and 0 bases from J, the gap between germline ends came to 5 bases. CDR3 length: 14 residues. Germline assignment: CDR1 SNHLY and CDR2 FYNNEI. The CDR3 sequence: CASSQASGANVLTF. The CDR3 DNA sequence: TGTGCCAGCAGTCAGGCCTCTGGGGCCAACGTCCTGACTTTC.

The V and J genes are TRBV18 and TRBJ1-1, with D perhaps matching TRBD1 (6 bases). The CDR3 totals 12 residues. In germline, CDR1 is KGHSH, CDR2 LQKENI. Trimming took 1 base from V and 8 from J, leaving 8 bases between them. The CDR3 protein is CASSPQTGEAFF. The CDR3 DNA is TGTGCCAGCTCACCACAAACAGGGGAAGCTTTCTTT.

The rearrangement uses TRBV25-1 and TRBJ2-1, with 10 bases aligning to TRBD2. Germline CDR1 is MGHDK and CDR2 is SYGVNS. V shed 4 bases and J 4 bases; nucleotides not matched to a gene: 4. The CDR3 consists of 15 residues. CDR3 sequence reads: CASSVPGLAYNEQFF. As DNA, the CDR3 is TGTGCCAGCAGTGTACCGGGACTAGCGTACAATGAGCAGTTCTTC.

J is TRBJ2-3 and V is TRBV7-3; 10 nucleotides match TRBD2. The V segment lost 2 bases and the J segment 2 bases; nucleotides outside the gene matches: 4. The CDR3 totals 16 residues. Germline-derived CDR1 and CDR2 are SGHTA and FQGTGA. CDR3 in amino acids: CASSLQLAGNTDTQYF. As DNA, the CDR3 is TGTGCCAGCAGCTTACAACTAGCGGGAAACACAGATACGCAGTATTTT.

The chain recombines TRBV6-6 with TRBJ1-2; no firm D call. This CDR3 has 13 amino acids. V lost 2 bases to trimming and J lost 3 bases, with 7 bases between them. Per the germline V gene, CDR1 is MNHNY and CDR2 is SVGAGI (reference sequence). The CDR3 region has the DNA TGTGCCAGCAGTTACGGGCGGGACTATGGCTACACCTTC. The encoded protein is CASSYGRDYGYTF.